This record concerns one T cell receptor (beta chain) sequence. What it binds is unknown. This record belongs to a study of T cell clonotyping in hematopoietic cell transplantation. Study-wide points: Pathologically expanded recipient clonotypes increased progressively from day 30 to day 180 as diversity fell.

Produced via immunoSEQ multiplex PCR; TCRdb's table is partial and in-frame only. The sample gives about 15,000 clones, 94% of which show up once; 4% to 5% is in the top ten. Recipient blood drawn about 28 days pretransplant and days 30, 100, 180 after. CDR1 and CDR2 from the germline V gene are ENHRY and SYGVKD. This CDR3 is 17 amino acids long. V was shortened by 3 bases and J by 4 bases, with 20 bases between the two germline ends. This receptor was obtained from a male patient in his sixties who had an allogeneic stem cell transplant from an unrelated donor, so the T cells may come from the graft donor. Some clones in this sample may be carry-over from other donors' samples. This chain links TRBV10-3 with TRBJ2-3, with a possible D match to TRBD2 (5 bases). The sequencing used PBMCs, collected 30 days after allogeneic stem cell transplant. In DNA form, the CDR3 reads TGTGCCATCAGTGATATCCCCGGAGGTCTACCCCCAGATACGCAGTATTTT. Its translation is CAISDIPGGLPPDTQYF.